This T cell receptor (beta chain) is from a study of shared clonotypes between healthy human individuals. Study-level background: The study used three CD4 naive, three CD4 memory, two CD8 naive and one CD8 memory plate per donor.

General study results and limits: The study found roughly 5.3% of naive CD4 clonotypes shared across a few donors.

Negatively enriched CD4+ T cells were divided by CD45RA into naive and memory. Each subset's genomic DNA was shared equally among a number of immunoSEQ plates. The repertoire was sequenced with immunoSEQ multiplex PCR; TCRdb's copy has only in-frame clones and lacks some. The table lists around 1.1 million clones, about four fifths of them singletons, with more than 0.55% in the top ten. V shed 2 bases and J shed 3 bases, with 7 bases lying between them. Germline V lookup: CDR1 SGHTA, CDR2 FQGTGA. CDR3 length: 13 amino acids. With regard to this clone: Its antigen is unidentified.

This sequence was found in a man between 18 and 29 years old in good health. Some clones in this sample may be carry-over from other donors' samples. The V and J genes are TRBV7-3 and TRBJ1-1, with D hard to call. Sequenced sample: memory CD4+ T cells from PBMCs. The subset is: CD45RA-negative fraction. CDR3 in DNA: TGTGCCAGCAGCTTATACCCGGACACTGAAGCTTTCTTT. It codes for CASSLYPDTEAFF.